These 18 T cell receptor beta chains were all obtained from the same sample, sequenced in a study of vaccination effects on CD4 cells after COVID-19. These receptors have no known antigen. Profiling relied on immunoSEQ multiplex PCR, and the TCRdb table lists in-frame clones only, not all of them. In the table there are about 32,000 clones, around three quarters of which are singletons. Before sequencing, viral peptide pools were used by the ViraFEST assay to expand antigen-specific CD4+ T cells. Cultured cells yielded isolated CD4+ T cells after less than 11 days. Subjects were given two BNT162b2 or mRNA-1273 vaccine doses. Sequencing used CD4+ T cells from PBMCs cultured with HCoV-229E spike peptides, obtained after COVID-19 vaccination. The receptor source for this set is a human donor who received a COVID-19 vaccine.

The V and J genes are TRBV12-3 or TRBV12-4 and TRBJ2-1; D might be TRBD1 (5 bases). The length of the CDR3 is 13 residues. V was pared by 9 bases and J by 7 bases, with 16 bases between. The CDR3 sequence: CASDSTLSNEQFF. CDR3 in DNA: TGTGCCAGTGACAGTACCCTTTCGAATGAGCAGTTCTTC.

The rearrangement joins TRBV19 to TRBJ2-2; D unclear. The length of the CDR3 is 12 residues. Germline V CDR1 and CDR2: LNHDA, SQIVND (reference sequence). The ends were cut back, 5 bases at V and 6 bases at J, with 7 bases in the middle. The CDR3 loop is CASSRFAGELFF. CDR3 nucleotides: TGTGCCAGTAGTCGGTTCGCCGGGGAGCTGTTTTTT.

The V call is TRBV10-3, the J call TRBJ2-7, with D tentatively TRBD2 (5 bases). Germline V gives CDR1 ENHRY, CDR2 SYGVKD. This CDR3 is 12 amino acids long. With 5 bases removed from V and 2 bases from J, the gap between germline ends came to 7 bases. Here the CDR3 DNA reads TGTGCCATCAGTTACGGGGCCTACGAGCAGTACTTC. Amino acid sequence: CAISYGAYEQYF.

V is TRBV20-1 and J is TRBJ2-1, with 7 bases aligning to TRBD2. This CDR3 region has 14 residues. The V segment lost 3 bases and the J segment 12 bases; nucleotides outside the gene matches: 14. Germline V lookup: CDR1 DFQATT, CDR2 SNEGSKA (reference sequence). The CDR3 here is CSASSLADYWGQFF. In DNA form, the CDR3 reads TGCAGTGCTAGTTCCCTAGCGGATTACTGGGGGCAGTTCTTC.

The chain recombines TRBV11-2 with TRBJ2-2; D is perhaps TRBD1 (6 bases). V was clipped by 5 bases and J by 5 bases, with 15 bases between them. The germline V gene encodes CDR1 SGHAT and CDR2 FQNNGV. The CDR3 runs 15 residues. CDR3 bases: TGTGCCAGCAGCGCAATACAGGGTAGAACCGGGGAGCTGTTTTTT. It specifies CASSAIQGRTGELFF.

V and J are TRBV7-9 and TRBJ2-7; D gene unclear. Germline V CDR1 and CDR2: SEHNR, FQNEAQ (reference sequence). Trimming removed 3 bases from V and 0 bases from J, with 6 bases in between. The CDR3 runs 13 residues. CDR3 DNA sequence: TGTGCCAGCAGCTTTAGAGACTCCTACGAGCAGTACTTC. Translating it yields CASSFRDSYEQYF.

The gene calls are TRBV29-1 and TRBJ2-1, with D uncertain. V was pared by 3 bases and J by 0 bases, with 12 bases between. The CDR3 runs 15 residues. Germline CDR1 SQVTM, CDR2 ANQGSEA. The CDR3 sequence is CSVDFGPSSYNEQFF. CDR3 sequence (DNA): TGCAGCGTTGATTTCGGGCCGAGCTCCTACAATGAGCAGTTCTTC.

The chain recombines TRBV7-8 with TRBJ2-7; no clear D gene. The germline V and J ends were trimmed by 1 base and 0 bases, with 7 bases remaining between them. The CDR3 totals 14 residues. Germline assignment: CDR1 SGHVS and CDR2 FQNEAQ. CDR3 protein: CASSLGALSYEQYF. The CDR3, as DNA: TGTGCCAGCAGCTTAGGGGCCCTCTCCTACGAGCAGTACTTC. The variable domain in full, with the rest retrieved from reference TRBV7-8 and TRBJ2-7, is GAGVSQSPRYKVAKRGQDVALRCDPISGHVSLFWYQQALGQGPEFLTYFQNEAQLDKSGLPSDRFFAERPEGSVSTLKIQRTQQEDSAVYLCASSLGALSYEQYFGPGTRLTVT.

The rearrangement links TRBV3-1 (or the pseudogene TRBV3-2) to TRBJ1-6; 8 positions agree with TRBD1. Germline CDR1 is LGHDT and CDR2 is YNNKEL (reference sequence). With V trimmed by 1 base and J by 10 bases, 3 bases remained unmatched. This CDR3 contains 14 residues. The CDR3 region has the DNA TGTGCCAGCAGCCAAGTAACAGGGGGGTCACCCCTCCACTTT. This encodes CASSQVTGGSPLHF.

V is TRBV5-4 and J is TRBJ2-1; the D is unclear. This CDR3 is 12 amino acids long. Trimming pared 4 bases from V and 7 bases from J, leaving 9 bases between. CDR1 is SGHNT and CDR2 is YYREEE in the germline V gene (reference sequence). The CDR3 loop reads CASSEYKNEQFF. CDR3 coding DNA: TGTGCCAGCAGCGAGTACAAAAATGAGCAGTTCTTC.

In nucleotides, the CDR3 is TGTGCCAGTAGTATGGCCGGGGGTGGAGGCTACACCTTC. Translating gives CASSMAGGGGYTF. V and J are TRBV19 and TRBJ1-2; TRBD1 is a possible D gene (5 bases). Germline V lookup: CDR1 LNHDA, CDR2 SQIVND (reference sequence). With 3 bases removed from V and 8 bases from J, the gap between germline ends came to 13 bases. This CDR3 has 13 residues.

The chain joins TRBV21-1 to TRBJ1-2. TRBV21-1 is a pseudogene locus. The CDR3 spans 14 residues. CDR3 DNA: TGTGCCAGCAGCAAAGGAGGAGGGGGCTATGGCTACACCTTC. Encoded protein: CASSKGGGGYGYTF.

This sequence joins TRBV29-1 and TRBJ1-2; 10 positions agree with TRBD1. The V segment lost 4 bases and the J segment 2 bases; nucleotides outside the gene matches: 4. Germline V CDR1 and CDR2: SQVTM, ANQGSEA. This CDR3 contains 14 residues. The CDR3 sequence is CSVGSGQGNYGYTF. As DNA, the CDR3 is TGCAGCGTTGGGTCGGGACAGGGGAACTATGGCTACACCTTC. The entire variable domain, with the rest obtained from reference TRBV29-1 and TRBJ1-2, is as follows: SAVISQKPSRDICQRGTSLTIQCQVDSQVTMMFWYRQQPGQSLTLIATANQGSEATYESGFVIDKFPISRPNLTFSTLTVSNMSPEDSSIYLCSVGSGQGNYGYTFGSGTRLTVV.

This chain uses TRBV28 with TRBJ2-1; TRBD2 matches at 13 bases. The V segment lost 4 bases and the J segment 6 bases; nucleotides outside the gene matches: 3. Germline CDR1 MDHEN, CDR2 SYDVKM. The length of the CDR3 is 15 residues. In DNA form, the CDR3 reads TGTGCCAGCAGTTCGACTAGCGGGGGGATCAATGAGCAGTTCTTC. It encodes CASSSTSGGINEQFF.

This chain connects TRBV19 to TRBJ1-4; TRBD1 is a possible D gene (5 bases). The CDR3 extends over 15 amino acids. V was shortened by 2 bases and J by 3 bases, with 10 bases between the two germline ends. Germline V CDR1 and CDR2: LNHDA, SQIVND (reference sequence). The CDR3: CASSIRRGPNEKLFF. CDR3 DNA sequence: TGTGCCAGTAGTATAAGGAGGGGTCCTAATGAAAAACTGTTTTTT.

V is TRBV29-1 and J is TRBJ1-1; 8 bases agree with TRBD1. Germline V gene sequence: CDR1 SQVTM, CDR2 ANQGSEA. V lost 7 bases to trimming and J lost 4 bases; unmatched junction nucleotides: 14. The CDR3 covers 15 residues. CDR3 sequence (DNA): TGCAGCGGACGAGCCGGACAGGGTTCTGGCACTGAAGCTTTCTTT. It translates to CSGRAGQGSGTEAFF.

The V and J genes are TRBV19 and TRBJ1-4, with a possible D match to TRBD1 (6 bases). The CDR3 spans 17 residues. CDR1 and CDR2 (germline): LNHDA, SQIVND (reference sequence). Trimming took off 4 bases at V and 0 bases at J, with 15 bases between the two ends. CDR3 amino acids: CASSKYRAPATNEKLFF. CDR3 in DNA: TGTGCCAGTAGTAAATACAGGGCCCCTGCAACTAATGAAAAACTGTTTTTT.

The chain uses TRBV15 and TRBJ2-5; no clear D. V was trimmed by 0 bases and J by 5 bases, leaving 4 bases between them. The V gene's germline CDR1 is LNHNV and CDR2 YYDKDF (reference sequence). The CDR3 is 12 residues long. CDR3 bases: TGTGCCACCAGCAGAGATGCGGAGACCCAGTACTTC. This gives the protein CATSRDAETQYF.